This TCR beta chain was recorded in a study of blood T cell repertoires in COVID-19 (dated by TCRdb to 2019 to 2021). Broadly, across the study: Collaborator samples came from the United States, Italy and Spain and covered acute and convalescent phases of COVID-19. The material from the prospective study consisted of cDNA or gDNA derived from T cells, B-cell-depleted T cells, or PBMCs. Subjects who had been exposed to COVID-19, were actively infected with it, or had recovered from it provided the deeply sampled blood TCRbeta repertoires that made up the dataset. A freely available public database, intended as a resource for researchers studying the immune response to SARS-CoV-2, is where the repertoires were released. Samples were obtained from the ongoing ImmuneRACE study (first 160 participants) and from roughly 1,300 subjects provided by 6 global collaborators. The sample metadata nearly always contained a de-identified subject ID, COVID-19 status, age in years and sex. Where available, HLA class I and class II types were taken from metadata supplied by the sample provider and were not determined by assay-based typing. Study-wide conclusions, independent of this receptor: Clinical and demographic metadata were provided uncurated, with the amount varying by source and participant.

The collaborating institutions used their own protocols to collect whole blood in K2EDTA tubes. For TCRbeta analysis, collaborators shipped samples as frozen whole blood, isolated PBMCs, or DNA extracted from either of those sample types. The germline V gene (reference sequence) specifies LNHDA as CDR1 and SQIVND as CDR2. There are 13 amino acids in the CDR3, from cysteine to phenylalanine inclusive. Only the CDR3 DNA is retained, 39 bases long and in frame from the first base. V is clipped by 8 bases and J by 7 bases, and the sequence between their germline boundaries is 15 bases long. TCRbeta CDR3 regions were amplified from genomic DNA by means of the immunoSEQ Assay, a bias-controlled multiplex PCR. Processing in the source paper ran as follows. Nucleated cell counts per sample were estimated from amplification of reference gene primers within the assay. To quantify the absolute abundance of each unique TCRbeta CDR3 rearrangement, sequence reads were collapsed and filtered. For each sample, productive Simpson clonality was calculated as the square root of Simpson's diversity index across productive rearrangements. In its TCRdb copy, this immuneACCESS table keeps in-frame sequences only and misses some clones. Where compared with another copy, unresolved V genes explain less than half of these, and the others have no known cause. Clone size and the V and J calls come from that table; the DNA yielded D and trimming. This sample gives 62,000 or so clones in total; 89% of them show up just once. Jointly, the top ten make up roughly 7.6% of the sample.

As concerns this clone: Its recognized antigen is unknown. Base qualities are not provided; no much larger clone lies one nucleotide away.

This receptor chain uses TRBV19 and TRBJ2-1, with a weak D call of TRBD2 (6 bases match). Specimen: peripheral blood. The sequence was collected from a man aged 50 to 60 with active COVID-19. The CDR3 is CASCVAVGNEQFF. The sequence in DNA is TGTGCCAGTTGCGTAGCGGTCGGGAATGAGCAGTTCTTC.